The clone carrying this TCR beta chain showed up just a few times. Its matching antigen is unknown. The sample belongs to a study of T-cell memory formation after mild COVID-19. Study as a whole: Among the donors, TCR clusters were largely specific to each donor.

Study observations and caveats: Certain responding clones were present in pre-infection memory, suggesting participation of cross-reactive memory. Most CD4+ clones that shrank were in CM and EM, while CD8+ ones turned up in EMRA.

CDR3 length equals 14 residues. Looked up from germline, CDR1 is SQVTM and CDR2 is ANQGSEA. The V gene lost 7 bases and the J gene lost 5 bases, with 21 bases spanning the gap. Constant-segment-primed 5'RACE gave TCR alpha and TCR beta cDNA libraries with sample barcodes and UMIs. TCRdb fed the 5' RACE reads into MiXCR, producing one record per CDR3 protein. The table has hundreds of thousands of distinct CDR3 sequences, over 15% seen once. The TCR comes from an adult woman who had mild COVID-19 (a few samples of this study predate the infection). Cell type and time point are not known. The sample taken for sequencing was PBMCs or a T cell subset sorted from them (not recorded which). The rearrangement joins TRBV29-1 to TRBJ2-7, with a weak D call TRBD2 (5 bases). The CDR3 loop is CSAVDGARENEQYF. As DNA, the CDR3 is TGCAGCGCCGTGGACGGAGCGAGGGAAAACGAGCAGTACTTC.